The 5 T cell receptor beta chains listed next were all sequenced from one sample in a study of blood T cell repertoires in COVID-19. Method: immunoSEQ multiplex PCR; TCRdb's copy keeps in-frame clones and lacks some. Of about 21,000 clones in the sample, around 89% were seen once. Sequenced material: peripheral blood. Receptors originate from a man aged 65-85 years with active COVID-19.

V is TRBV6-6 and J is TRBJ1-3, with TRBD1 as a possible D gene (6 bases). V lost 10 bases, J lost 0 bases, and 13 bases lay in between. CDR1 is MNHNY and CDR2 is SVGAGI in the germline V gene (reference sequence). CDR3 length: 14 amino acids. CDR3 protein: CATSDRLSGNTIYF. DNA for the CDR3: TGTGCCACCTCTGACAGGCTCTCTGGAAACACCATATATTTT.

The chain employs TRBV3-1 (or the pseudogene TRBV3-2) and TRBJ2-7; D uncertain. The germline V and J ends were trimmed by 5 bases and 3 bases, with 5 bases remaining between them. This CDR3 has 11 residues. CDR1 is LGHDT and CDR2 is YNNKEL in the germline V gene (reference sequence). CDR3 residues: CASSTHYEQYF. Written as DNA, the CDR3 is TGTGCCAGCAGCACTCACTACGAGCAGTACTTC.

V gene TRBV11-2 combines with J gene TRBJ2-1, with 7 nucleotides matching TRBD2. The CDR3 extends over 14 amino acids. The V segment lost 5 bases and the J segment 8 bases; nucleotides outside the gene matches: 9. Germline CDR1 reads SGHAT; CDR2 reads FQNNGV. CDR3 loop: CASSPWAGVYEQFF. DNA for the CDR3: TGTGCCAGCAGCCCCTGGGCGGGGGTCTATGAGCAGTTCTTC.

The CDR3 DNA reads TGTGCCAGCAGTCCCGGACAGGGTCGTGGAGCTTTCTTT. Amino acid sequence: CASSPGQGRGAFF. V gene TRBV12-3 or TRBV12-4 combines with J gene TRBJ1-1; 8 bases map to TRBD1. Unmatched junction bases numbered 9, after V lost 5 bases and J lost 10 bases. CDR3 length: 13 amino acids.

The gene calls are TRBV30 and TRBJ2-1; 8 positions agree with TRBD2. CDR1 and CDR2 (germline): GTSNPN, SVGIG (reference sequence). The CDR3 extends over 13 amino acids. With V trimmed by 2 bases and J by 8 bases, 5 bases remained unmatched. The CDR3 DNA is TGTGCCTGGAGTCGGGGGGGGCCCGATGAGCAGTTCTTC. It encodes CAWSRGGPDEQFF. The entire variable domain, with the rest obtained from reference TRBV30 and TRBJ2-1, is as follows: SQTIHQWPATLVQPVGSPLSLECTVEGTSNPNLYWYRQAAGRGLQLLFYSVGIGQISSEVPQNLSASRPQDRQFILSSKKLLLSDSGFYLCAWSRGGPDEQFFGPGTRLTVL.